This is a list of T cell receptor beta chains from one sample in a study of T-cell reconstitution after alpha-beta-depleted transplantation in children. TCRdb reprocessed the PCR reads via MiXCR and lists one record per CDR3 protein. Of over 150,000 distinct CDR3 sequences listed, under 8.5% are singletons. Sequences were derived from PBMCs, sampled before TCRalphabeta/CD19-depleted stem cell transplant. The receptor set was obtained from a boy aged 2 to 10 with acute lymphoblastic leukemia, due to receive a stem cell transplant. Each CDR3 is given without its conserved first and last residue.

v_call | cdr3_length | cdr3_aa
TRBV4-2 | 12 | ASSPWGGVDEQF
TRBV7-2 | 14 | ASSLGGTGNNQPQH
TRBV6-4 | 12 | ASHNMGDGQPQH
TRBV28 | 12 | ASSLTKRTDTQY
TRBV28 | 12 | ASSSSGPANVLT
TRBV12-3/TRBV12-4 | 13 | ASSPSGRGDNEQF
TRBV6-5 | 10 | ASSSAPAEAF
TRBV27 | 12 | ASSPGTGGYEHY
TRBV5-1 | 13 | ASSLGLAEDSEQF
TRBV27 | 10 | ASGGGLYEQY
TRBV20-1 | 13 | SARDRNWIYNEQF
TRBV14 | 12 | ASSRRGPSYEQY
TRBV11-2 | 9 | ASSLGDKGY
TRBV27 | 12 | ASSLSGNTYEQY
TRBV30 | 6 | AAEQAF
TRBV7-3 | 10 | ASSMSTDTQY
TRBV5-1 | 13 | ASSPGRIMNTEAF
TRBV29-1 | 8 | SVQITEAF
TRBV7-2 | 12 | ASSSTGREETQY
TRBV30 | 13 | AWSGGLAPYNEQF
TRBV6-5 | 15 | ASSYTQPGALNTEAF
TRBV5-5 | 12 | ASSWDISNEKLF
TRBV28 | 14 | ASSFGLAGRVYEQF
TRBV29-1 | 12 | SASVRENTGELF
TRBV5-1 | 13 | ASSPGQGRTDTQY
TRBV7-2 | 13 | ASSLVGNANTEAF
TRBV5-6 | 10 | ASSGAGDEQY
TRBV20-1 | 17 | SARAPGATTDLTPDTQY
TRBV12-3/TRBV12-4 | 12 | ASSLAGAIYGYT
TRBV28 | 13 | ASSLAGGPSDTQY
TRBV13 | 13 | ASSPTSGRYNEQF
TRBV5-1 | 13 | ASSVGGQGNQPQH
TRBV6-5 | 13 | ASSYPQGGTDTQY
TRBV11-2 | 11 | ASSPGLSGELF
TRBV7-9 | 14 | ASSSTSQGPTGGYT
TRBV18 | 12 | ASSLNREGQPQH
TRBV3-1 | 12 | ASSPRVGSSPLH
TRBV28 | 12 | ASRSPGTSYGYT
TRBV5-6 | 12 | ASSLGRAKNIQY
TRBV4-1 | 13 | ASSQDQVAGVRQF
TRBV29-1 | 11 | SVFVRAHNEQF
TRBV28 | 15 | ASSLRLAGVSTYEQY
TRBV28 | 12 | ASIMTGVKQPQH
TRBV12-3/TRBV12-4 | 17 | ASSLVRLVVGSKDQPQH
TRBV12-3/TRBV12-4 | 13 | ASSPTSAGTDTQY
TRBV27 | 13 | ASTTTAGVPGTQY
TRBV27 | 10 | ASSLGQSEQY
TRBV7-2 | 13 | ASSPKPGQYEKLF
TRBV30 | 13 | AWSVSRDSSYEQY
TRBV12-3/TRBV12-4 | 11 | ASSNPGNSPLH
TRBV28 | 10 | ASSIQDYEQY
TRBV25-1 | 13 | ASSDPGEATYEQY
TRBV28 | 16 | ASSLYRRSDSLNTEAF
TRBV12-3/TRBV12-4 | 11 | ASSVTANTEAF
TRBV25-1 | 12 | ASSGARANYGYT
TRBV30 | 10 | AWGGGYGTQY
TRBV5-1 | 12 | ASSLEGGQETQY
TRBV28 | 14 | ASSLYQGTGNQPQH
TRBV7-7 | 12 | ASGPIRGSETQY
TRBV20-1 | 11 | SARASGGDEQF